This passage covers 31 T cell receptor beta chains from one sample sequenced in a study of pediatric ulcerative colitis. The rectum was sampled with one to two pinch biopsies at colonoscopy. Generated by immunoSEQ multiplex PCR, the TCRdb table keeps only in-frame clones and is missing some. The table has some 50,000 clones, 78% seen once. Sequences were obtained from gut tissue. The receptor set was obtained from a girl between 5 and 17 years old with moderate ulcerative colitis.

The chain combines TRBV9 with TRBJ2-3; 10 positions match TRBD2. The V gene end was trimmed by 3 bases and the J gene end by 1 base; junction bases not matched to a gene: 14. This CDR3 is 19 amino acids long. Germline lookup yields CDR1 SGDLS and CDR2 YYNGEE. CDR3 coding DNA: TGTGCCAGCAGCGGCCCGCAAGCGGGGGGGTTTAAAGGCACAGATACGCAGTATTTT. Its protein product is CASSGPQAGGFKGTDTQYF.

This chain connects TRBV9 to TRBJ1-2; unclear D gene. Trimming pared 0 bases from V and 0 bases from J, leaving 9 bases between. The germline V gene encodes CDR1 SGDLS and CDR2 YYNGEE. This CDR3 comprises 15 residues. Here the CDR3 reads CASSVATSSNYGYTF. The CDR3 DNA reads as TGTGCCAGCAGCGTAGCTACCTCCTCTAACTATGGCTACACCTTC.

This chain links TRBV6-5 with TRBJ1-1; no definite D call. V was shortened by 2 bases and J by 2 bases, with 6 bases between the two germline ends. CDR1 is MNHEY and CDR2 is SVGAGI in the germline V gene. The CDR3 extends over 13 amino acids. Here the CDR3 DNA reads TGTGCCAGCAGTTACAGGAGAAACACTGAAGCTTTCTTT. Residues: CASSYRRNTEAFF.

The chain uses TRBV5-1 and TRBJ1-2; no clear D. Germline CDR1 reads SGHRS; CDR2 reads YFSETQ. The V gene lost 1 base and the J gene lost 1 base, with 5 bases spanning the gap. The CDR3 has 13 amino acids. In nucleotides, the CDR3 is TGCGCCAGCAGCTTGAGGTTTAACTATGGCTACACCTTC. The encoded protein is CASSLRFNYGYTF.

The CDR3 DNA follows: TGTGCCAGCAGCTTATTTCAGCGGGCCACGGGTGAGCAGTTCTTC. Translating it yields CASSLFQRATGEQFF. The chain couples TRBV7-6 to TRBJ2-1; maybe TRBD2 (6 bases). Germline values: CDR1 SGHVS, CDR2 FNYEAQ. Between the trimmed V and J ends, which lost 2 bases and 9 bases, there was a span of 17 bases. The length of the CDR3 is 15 residues.

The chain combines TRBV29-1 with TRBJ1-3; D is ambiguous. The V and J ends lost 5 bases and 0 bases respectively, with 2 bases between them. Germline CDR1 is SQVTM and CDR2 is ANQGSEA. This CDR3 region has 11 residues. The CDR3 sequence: CSVHSGNTIYF. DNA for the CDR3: TGCAGCGTTCACTCTGGAAACACCATATATTTT.

Here the CDR3 DNA reads TGTGCCAGCAGTTCCCTCCGTGGGGACTCCGTATACGAGCAGTACTTC. Protein sequence: CASSSLRGDSVYEQYF. J is TRBJ2-7 and V is TRBV27; tentative D call: TRBD2 (6 bases). Per germline, CDR1 MNHEY and CDR2 SMNVEV (reference sequence). Trimming took off 4 bases at V and 4 bases at J, with 20 bases between the two ends. CDR3 length: 16 residues.

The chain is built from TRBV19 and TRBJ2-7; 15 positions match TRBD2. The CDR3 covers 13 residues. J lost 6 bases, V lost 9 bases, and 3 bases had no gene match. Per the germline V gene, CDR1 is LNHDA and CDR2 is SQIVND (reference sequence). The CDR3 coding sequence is TGTGCCAGCGGACTAGCGGGAGGGGGCGAGCAGTACTTC. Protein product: CASGLAGGGEQYF.

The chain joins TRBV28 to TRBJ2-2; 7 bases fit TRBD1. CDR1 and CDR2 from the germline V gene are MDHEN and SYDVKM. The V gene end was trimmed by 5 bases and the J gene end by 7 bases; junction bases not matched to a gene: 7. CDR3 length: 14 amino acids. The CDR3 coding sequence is TGTGCCAGCAGTGTCATACAGGGGAGCGGGGAGCTGTTTTTT. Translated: CASSVIQGSGELFF.

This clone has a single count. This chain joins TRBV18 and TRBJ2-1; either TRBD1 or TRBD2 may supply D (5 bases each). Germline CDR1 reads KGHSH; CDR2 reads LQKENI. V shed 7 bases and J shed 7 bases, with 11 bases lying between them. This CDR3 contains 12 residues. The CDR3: CASLGRRNEQFF. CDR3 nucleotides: TGTGCCAGCTTGGGACGACGAAATGAGCAGTTCTTC. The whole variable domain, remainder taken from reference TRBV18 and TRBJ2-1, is NAGVMQNPRHLVRRRGQEARLRCSPMKGHSHVYWYRQLPEEGLKFMVYLQKENIIDESGMPKERFSAEFPKEGPSILRIQQVVRGDSAAYFCASLGRRNEQFFGPGTRLTVL.

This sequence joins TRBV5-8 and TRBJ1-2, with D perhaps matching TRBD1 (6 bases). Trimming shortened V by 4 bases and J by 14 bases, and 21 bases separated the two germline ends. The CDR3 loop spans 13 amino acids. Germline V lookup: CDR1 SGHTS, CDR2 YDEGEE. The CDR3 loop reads CASSTDRTVGETF. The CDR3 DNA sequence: TGTGCCAGCAGCACTGACAGGACCGTGGGAGAGACCTTC.

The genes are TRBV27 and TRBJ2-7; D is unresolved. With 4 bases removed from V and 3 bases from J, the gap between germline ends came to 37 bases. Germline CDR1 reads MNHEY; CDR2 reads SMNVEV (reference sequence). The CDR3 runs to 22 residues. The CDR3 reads CASSSFVVPCIKQLQTVYEQYF. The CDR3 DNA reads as TGTGCCAGCAGTTCTTTCGTGGTCCCCTGTATAAAACAATTACAAACCGTCTACGAGCAGTACTTC.

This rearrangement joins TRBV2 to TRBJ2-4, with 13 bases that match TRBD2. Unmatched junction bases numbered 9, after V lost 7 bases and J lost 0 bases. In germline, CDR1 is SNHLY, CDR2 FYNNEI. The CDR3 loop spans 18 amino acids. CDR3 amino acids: CASTRLAGGPLAKNIQYF. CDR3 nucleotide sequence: TGTGCCAGCACTAGACTAGCGGGAGGCCCCCTAGCCAAAAACATTCAGTACTTC. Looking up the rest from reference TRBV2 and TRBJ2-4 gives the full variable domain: EPEVTQTPSHQVTQMGQEVILRCVPISNHLYFYWYRQILGQKVEFLVSFYNNEISEKSEIFDDQFSVERPDGSNFTLKIRSTKLEDSAMYFCASTRLAGGPLAKNIQYFGAGTRLSVL.

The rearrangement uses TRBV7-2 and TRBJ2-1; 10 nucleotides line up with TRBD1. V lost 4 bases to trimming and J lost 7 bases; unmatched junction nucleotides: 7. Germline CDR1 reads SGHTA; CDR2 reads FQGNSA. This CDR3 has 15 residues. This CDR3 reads CASSSGQGRGNEQFF. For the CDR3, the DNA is TGTGCCAGCAGCTCGGGACAGGGGAGGGGTAATGAGCAGTTCTTC. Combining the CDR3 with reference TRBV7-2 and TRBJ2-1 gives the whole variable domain GAGVSQSPSNKVTEKGKDVELRCDPISGHTALYWYRQSLGQGLEFLIYFQGNSAPDKSGLPSDRFSAERTGGSVSTLTIQRTQQEDSAVYLCASSSGQGRGNEQFFGPGTRLTVL.

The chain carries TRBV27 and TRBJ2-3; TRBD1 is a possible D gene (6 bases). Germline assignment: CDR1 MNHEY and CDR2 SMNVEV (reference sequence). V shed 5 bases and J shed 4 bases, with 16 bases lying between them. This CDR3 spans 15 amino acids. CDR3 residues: CASSPTGYASDTQYF. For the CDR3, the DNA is TGTGCCAGCAGTCCGACAGGTTATGCCTCAGATACGCAGTATTTT.

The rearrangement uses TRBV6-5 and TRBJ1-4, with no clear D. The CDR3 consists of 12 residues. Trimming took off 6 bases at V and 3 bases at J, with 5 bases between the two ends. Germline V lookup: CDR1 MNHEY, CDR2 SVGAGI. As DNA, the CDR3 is TGTGCCAGCAGCGCAGCTAATGAAAAACTGTTTTTT. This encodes CASSAANEKLFF.

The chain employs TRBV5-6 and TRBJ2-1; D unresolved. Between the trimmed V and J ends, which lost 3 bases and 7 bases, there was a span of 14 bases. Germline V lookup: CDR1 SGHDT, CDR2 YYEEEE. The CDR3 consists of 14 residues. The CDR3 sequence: CASSSQPTENEQFF. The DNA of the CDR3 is TGTGCCAGCAGCTCGCAGCCTACGGAGAATGAGCAGTTCTTC.

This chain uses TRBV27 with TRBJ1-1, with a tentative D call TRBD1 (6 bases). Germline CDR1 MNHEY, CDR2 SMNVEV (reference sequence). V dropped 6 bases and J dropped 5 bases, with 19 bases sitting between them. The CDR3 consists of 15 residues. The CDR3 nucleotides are TGTGCCAGCAGGCAGGGTTCAGGGGTATGGACTGAAGCTTTCTTT. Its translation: CASRQGSGVWTEAFF.

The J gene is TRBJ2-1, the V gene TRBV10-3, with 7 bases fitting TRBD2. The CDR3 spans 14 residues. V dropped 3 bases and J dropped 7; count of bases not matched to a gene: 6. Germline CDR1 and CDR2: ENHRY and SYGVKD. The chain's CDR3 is CAISEWEGLNEQFF. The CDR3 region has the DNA TGTGCCATCAGTGAATGGGAGGGCCTAAATGAGCAGTTCTTC.

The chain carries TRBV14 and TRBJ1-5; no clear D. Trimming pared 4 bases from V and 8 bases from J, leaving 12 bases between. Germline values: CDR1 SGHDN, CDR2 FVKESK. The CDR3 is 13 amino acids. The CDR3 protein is CASSRTDVEPQHF. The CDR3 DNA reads TGTGCCAGCAGCCGAACAGATGTGGAGCCCCAGCATTTT.

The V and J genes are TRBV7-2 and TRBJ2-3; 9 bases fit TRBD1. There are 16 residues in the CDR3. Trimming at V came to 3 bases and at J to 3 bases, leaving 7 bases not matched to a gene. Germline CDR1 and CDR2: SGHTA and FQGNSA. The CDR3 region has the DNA TGTGCCAGCAGCTTGGGACAGGGAGTCGTAACAGATACGCAGTATTTT. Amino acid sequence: CASSLGQGVVTDTQYF.

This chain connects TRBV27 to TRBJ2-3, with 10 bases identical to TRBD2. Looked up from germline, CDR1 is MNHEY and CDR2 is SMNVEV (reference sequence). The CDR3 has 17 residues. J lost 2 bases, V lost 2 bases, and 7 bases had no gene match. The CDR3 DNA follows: TGTGCCAGCAGTTTAGTCGGTAGCGGGAGGAACACAGATACGCAGTATTTT. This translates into CASSLVGSGRNTDTQYF.

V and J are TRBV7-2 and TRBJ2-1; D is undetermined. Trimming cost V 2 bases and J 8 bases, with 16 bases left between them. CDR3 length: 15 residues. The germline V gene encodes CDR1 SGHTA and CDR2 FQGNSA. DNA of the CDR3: TGTGCCAGCAGCTTAAGTCAGGTAGTTATACATGAGCAGTTCTTC. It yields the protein CASSLSQVVIHEQFF. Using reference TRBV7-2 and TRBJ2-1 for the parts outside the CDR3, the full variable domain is GAGVSQSPSNKVTEKGKDVELRCDPISGHTALYWYRQSLGQGLEFLIYFQGNSAPDKSGLPSDRFSAERTGGSVSTLTIQRTQQEDSAVYLCASSLSQVVIHEQFFGPGTRLTVL.

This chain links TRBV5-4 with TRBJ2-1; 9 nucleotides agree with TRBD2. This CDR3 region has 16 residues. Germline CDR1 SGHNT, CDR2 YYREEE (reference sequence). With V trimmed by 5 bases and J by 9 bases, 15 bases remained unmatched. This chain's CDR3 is CASRSFLAGVLGEQFF. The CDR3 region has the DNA TGTGCCAGCAGGTCCTTTTTAGCGGGGGTTCTAGGTGAGCAGTTCTTC.

The CDR3: CASTRQGLVGENTEAFF. CDR3 DNA: TGTGCCAGCACCCGACAGGGTCTGGTAGGGGAGAACACTGAAGCTTTCTTT. The V gene is TRBV5-4, the J gene TRBJ1-1; 7 bases match TRBD1. Trimming at V came to 6 bases and at J to 1 base, leaving 15 bases not matched to a gene. CDR1 is SGHNT and CDR2 is YYREEE in the germline V gene (reference sequence). There are 17 residues in the CDR3.

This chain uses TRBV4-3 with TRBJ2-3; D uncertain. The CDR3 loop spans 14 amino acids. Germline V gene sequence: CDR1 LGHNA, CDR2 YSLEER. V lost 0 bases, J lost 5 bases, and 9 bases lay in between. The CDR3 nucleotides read TGCGCCAGCAGCCAAGATGGTACTGGAGATACGCAGTATTTT. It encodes CASSQDGTGDTQYF.

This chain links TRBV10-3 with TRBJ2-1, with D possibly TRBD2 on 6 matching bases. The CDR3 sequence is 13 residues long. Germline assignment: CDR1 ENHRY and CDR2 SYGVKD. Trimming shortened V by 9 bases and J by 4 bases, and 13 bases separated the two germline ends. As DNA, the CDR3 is TGTGCCATTACTAGCCAGGAATACAATGAGCAGTTCTTC. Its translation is CAITSQEYNEQFF.

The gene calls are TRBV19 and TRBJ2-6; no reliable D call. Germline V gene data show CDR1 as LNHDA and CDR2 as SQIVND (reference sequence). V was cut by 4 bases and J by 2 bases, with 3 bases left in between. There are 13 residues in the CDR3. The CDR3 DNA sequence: TGTGCCAGTAGTAAGCCTGGGGCCAACGTCCTGACTTTC. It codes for CASSKPGANVLTF.

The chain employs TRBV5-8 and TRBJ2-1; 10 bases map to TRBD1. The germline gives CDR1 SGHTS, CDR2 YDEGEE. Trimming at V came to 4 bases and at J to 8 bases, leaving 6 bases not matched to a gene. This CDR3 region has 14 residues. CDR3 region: CASSPGTGVDEQFF. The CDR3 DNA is TGTGCCAGCAGCCCAGGGACAGGGGTCGATGAGCAGTTCTTC.

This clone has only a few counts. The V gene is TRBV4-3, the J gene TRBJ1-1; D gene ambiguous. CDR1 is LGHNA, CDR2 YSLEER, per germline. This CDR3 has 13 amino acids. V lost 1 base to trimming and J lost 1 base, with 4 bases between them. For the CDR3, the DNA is TGCGCCAGCAGCCAAGTAGGGAACACTGAAGCTTTCTTT. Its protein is CASSQVGNTEAFF.

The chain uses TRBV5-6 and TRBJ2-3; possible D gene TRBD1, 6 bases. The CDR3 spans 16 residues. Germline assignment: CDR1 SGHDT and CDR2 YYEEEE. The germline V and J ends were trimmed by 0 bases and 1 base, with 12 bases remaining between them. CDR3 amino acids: CASSLVQGPRTDTQYF. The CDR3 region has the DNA TGTGCCAGCAGCTTGGTCCAGGGGCCCCGCACAGATACGCAGTATTTT. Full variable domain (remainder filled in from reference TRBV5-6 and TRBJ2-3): DAGVTQSPTHLIKTRGQQVTLRCSPKSGHDTVSWYQQALGQGPQFIFQYYEEEERQRGNFPDRFSGHQFPNYSSELNVNALLLGDSALYLCASSLVQGPRTDTQYFGPGTRLTVL.